These T cell receptor beta chains were read from a single sample in a study of control samples from healthy donors and cancer patients. Data came from immunoSEQ multiplex PCR; TCRdb stores just in-frame clones and leaves some out. This table has around 140,000 clones, approximately 90% appearing once. The sample taken for sequencing was blood. These receptors originate from a man aged 40-49 years in good health. Both conserved end residues are part of each CDR3. Each record gives: V gene, CDR3 protein.

>TRBV7-3
CASSVQGGETQYF
>TRBV5-1
CASSPATQGDGSPLHF
>TRBV18
CASSPATNLNIGYTF
>TRBV29-1
CSVATLGYEKLFF
>TRBV5-4
CASRLGWRDTEAFF
>TRBV10-2
CASSRYHRAQETQYF
>TRBV5-1
CASRITGAGATDTQYF
>TRBV25-1
CASSSPGQGMAKNIQYF
>TRBV9
CASSVAAGDYGYTF
>TRBV28
CASSLSLGENSPLHF
>TRBV30
CAWSYTGGNQPQHF
>TRBV19
CASRDRGSTNYGYTF
>TRBV5-6
CASSLRMSGVDQPQHF
>TRBV3-1/TRBV3-2
CASRPSGGTQYF
>TRBV2
CASSSDGTEAFF
>TRBV11-2
CASSLGLGAGGLSYEQYF
>TRBV3-1/TRBV3-2
CASSPGQGSDTQYF
>TRBV7-9
CASRLGQTDTQYF
>TRBV9
CASSVAGASDTQYF
>TRBV6-5
CASSTGNWGSPLHF
>TRBV10-3
CAISAGEGLGGETQYF
>TRBV28
CASTASIGRLAGGTDTQYF
>TRBV5-6
CASSLGLTALQETQYF
>TRBV3-1/TRBV3-2
CASSQQGPRQGDTIYF
>TRBV5-1
CASSPQVGNEQFF
>TRBV5-5
CASSPRTGGDTEAFF
>TRBV12-5
CASETGEGAGYTF
>TRBV2
CASRLGQGNEKLFF
>TRBV2
CASTLGTGTEAFF
>TRBV30
CAWSEPGQGALGYTF
>TRBV11-2
CASSLILARNEQFF
>TRBV10-2
CASSEFNEQYF
>TRBV18
CASSPPRGQGLPNEQYF
>TRBV7-8
CASSSGQGASNTEAFF
>TRBV5-1
CASTDGRLATNEKLFF
>TRBV7-8
CASSLWGQGNEKLFF
>TRBV10-1
CASSRDGFQETQYF
>TRBV6-5
CASSYQEANTGELFF
>TRBV29-1
CSVRDRGRTDTQYF
>TRBV5-8
CASSPDRGFGYTF
>TRBV12-3/TRBV12-4
CASSFVGPGELFF
>TRBV5-1
CASSRLGNSGNTIYF
>TRBV5-8
CASSRKGANTEAFF
>TRBV11-3
CASSQNTGELFF
>TRBV12-3/TRBV12-4
CASSLSGGAFF
>TRBV13
CASSLLQYEQYF
>TRBV29-1
CSVGGSNQPQHF
>TRBV19
CASSISTGMVQPQHF
>TRBV6-6
CASSRTVSNTEAFF
>TRBV5-4
CASSFDGRRIGETQYF
>TRBV13
CASSLVAGRGGNTIYF
>TRBV3-1/TRBV3-2
CASSQDLPREQYF
>TRBV2
CASTMYTGELFF
>TRBV7-6
CASSVQSTGEVVTGELFF
>TRBV6-1
CASSEWRSGPYEQYF